The 7 T cell receptor beta chains presented below share a single source sample, sequenced in a study of T cells in Graves' hyperthyroidism and ophthalmopathy. Amplification of TCR beta CDR3 regions used RNA as the template. The HTBI primer set drove a first-round RT-PCR of the TCR CDR3. Each CDR3 protein gets one entry after TCRdb re-called the multiplex PCR reads with MiXCR. The repertoire includes some 180,000 distinct CDR3 sequences, less than 20% of them detected once, and approximately 56% sits in the top ten. Source material: blood. These receptors all come from a woman aged 45-60 years with Graves' hyperthyroidism.

This clonotype was found many times. The rearrangement joins TRBV11-2 to TRBJ2-1; no definite D call. V shed 4 bases and J shed 4 bases, with 5 bases lying between them. There are 12 residues in the CDR3. Germline CDR1 reads SGHAT; CDR2 reads FQNNGV. CDR3 bases: TGTGCCAGCAGCTCATGGTACAATGAGCAGTTCTTC. This encodes CASSSWYNEQFF.

This clonotype was observed many times. The chain has TRBV20-1 and TRBJ2-5; 8 nucleotides agree with TRBD1. The germline V gene encodes CDR1 DFQATT and CDR2 SNEGSKA (reference sequence). This CDR3 has 12 amino acids. In nucleotides, the CDR3 is TGCAGAGCAACAGGGGGGCAAGAGACCCAGTACTTC. Residues: CRATGGQETQYF.

The V and J genes are TRBV29-1 and TRBJ1-3, with D possibly TRBD1 on 6 matching bases. Per the germline V gene, CDR1 is SQVTM and CDR2 is ANQGSEA. The CDR3 covers 14 residues. Trimming shortened V by 5 bases and J by 0 bases, and 11 bases separated the two germline ends. For the CDR3, the DNA is TGCAGCGTTAAAGGGGGACTCTCTGGAAACACCATATATTTT. Its protein product is CSVKGGLSGNTIYF. The full variable domain, with the rest looked up from reference TRBV29-1 and TRBJ1-3, is SAVISQKPSRDICQRGTSLTIQCQVDSQVTMMFWYRQQPGQSLTLIATANQGSEATYESGFVIDKFPISRPNLTFSTLTVSNMSPEDSSIYLCSVKGGLSGNTIYFGEGSWLTVV.

The genes are TRBV7-8 and TRBJ1-3; 7 bases line up with TRBD1. The germline CDR1 and CDR2 sequences are SGHVS and FQNEAQ. The J segment lost 3 bases and the V segment lost 5 bases, leaving 10 bases of the junction unmatched. The CDR3 totals 16 residues. The CDR3 reads CASSQTTGAIGNTIYF. For the CDR3, the DNA is TGTGCCAGCAGCCAAACTACAGGGGCAATTGGAAACACCATATATTTT.

This chain links TRBV7-9 with TRBJ2-7; D is undetermined. The CDR3 length is 13 residues. Germline V gives CDR1 SEHNR, CDR2 FQNEAQ (reference sequence). Trimming pared 6 bases from V and 0 bases from J, leaving 9 bases between. CDR3 sequence (DNA): TGTGCCAGCAGTCGCAAAAGCTCCTACGAGCAGTACTTC. Amino acid sequence: CASSRKSSYEQYF.

This clonotype has at least ten counts. This chain uses TRBV27 with TRBJ1-1, with a tentative D call TRBD1 (6 bases). Looked up from germline, CDR1 is MNHEY and CDR2 is SMNVEV (reference sequence). This CDR3 spans 13 amino acids. The V end was cut by 0 bases, the J end by 4 bases, with 6 bases between. In DNA, the CDR3 is TGTGCCAGCAGTTTATCGGACAGCACTGAAGCTTTCTTT. Its protein is CASSLSDSTEAFF.

This clonotype was counted at least ten times. The V and J genes are TRBV27 and TRBJ1-4, with 9 bases fitting TRBD1. J gave up 6 bases and V 6 bases, and 8 bases lay outside the gene matches. Germline V CDR1 and CDR2: MNHEY, SMNVEV (reference sequence). The CDR3 sequence is 15 residues long. CDR3: CASRPLGQGYEKLFF. In nucleotides, the CDR3 is TGTGCCAGCAGGCCCCTGGGACAGGGTTATGAAAAACTGTTTTTT.